These T cell receptor beta chains were read from a single sample in a study of blood T cell repertoires in COVID-19. TCRdb's table, derived via immunoSEQ multiplex PCR, lists solely in-frame clones and lacks some. The sample has 180,000 or so clones; about 85% are singletons. The specimen was peripheral blood. The receptors were gathered from a woman over 75 with acute or convalescent COVID-19. Each CDR3 is given with its conserved first and last residue. D genes are given only for firm matches. Rows give clone size only sometimes, using once, few, many, or a class for an expanded clone.

v_call	d_call	clone_size	j_call	cdr3_aa	cdr3_nt
TRBV18	NA	NA	TRBJ1-1	CASSPQEGTEAFF	TGTGCCAGCTCACCCCAAGAGGGCACTGAAGCTTTCTTT
TRBV7-9	TRBD1	NA	TRBJ1-4	CASSSWTGGAIYEKLFF	TGTGCCAGCAGCTCATGGACAGGGGGCGCGATATATGAAAAACTGTTTTTT
TRBV2	NA	NA	TRBJ1-3	CASGDSSSGNTIYF	TGTGCCAGCGGAGATAGTAGCTCTGGAAACACCATATATTTT
TRBV4-2	NA	NA	TRBJ1-5	CASSRELIQPQHF	TGTGCCAGCAGCCGAGAGTTAATTCAGCCCCAGCATTTT
TRBV29-1	NA	once	TRBJ2-7	CSVVPTRTPDEQYF	TGCAGCGTTGTCCCTACTAGAACTCCGGACGAGCAGTACTTC
TRBV19	TRBD1	NA	TRBJ1-5	CASSRGQGAASSQPQHF	TGTGCCAGTAGTCGGGGACAGGGGGCGGCTAGTTCTCAGCCCCAGCATTTT
TRBV6-5	TRBD1	NA	TRBJ1-6	CASTYGQGNSPLHF	TGTGCCAGCACCTACGGACAGGGTAATTCACCCCTCCACTTT
TRBV4-1	TRBD1	NA	TRBJ2-7	CASSQARDRSSYEQYF	TGCGCCAGCAGCCAAGCCAGGGACAGGAGCTCCTACGAGCAGTACTTC
TRBV12-3/TRBV12-4	TRBD2	few	TRBJ2-7	CASTLTGRGKRYF	TGTGCCAGCACCTTGACGGGGCGGGGGAAGCGGTACTTC
TRBV7-6	TRBD1	NA	TRBJ1-3	CASSLHGQGSGNTIYF	TGTGCCAGCAGCTTACACGGACAGGGCTCTGGAAACACCATATATTTT
TRBV5-6	TRBD2	once	TRBJ2-5	CASSYRRARGETQYF	TGTGCCAGCAGCTATCGGAGGGCGCGGGGGGAGACCCAGTACTTC
TRBV18	NA	NA	TRBJ1-2	CASSQDQLPNYGYTF	TGTGCCAGCTCGCAGGATCAGTTACCTAACTATGGCTACACCTTC
TRBV15	NA	NA	TRBJ1-3	CATSRNPSTALPDTIYF	TGTGCCACCAGCAGGAACCCTAGTACCGCCCTACCCGACACCATATATTTT
TRBV7-3	NA	NA	TRBJ2-5	CASSLGGRKETQYF	TGTGCCAGCAGCTTAGGAGGCCGCAAAGAGACCCAGTACTTC
TRBV11-2	NA	NA	TRBJ2-5	CASSLGRQASSRAQYF	TGTGCCAGCAGCTTAGGGCGACAGGCTTCCTCACGGGCCCAGTACTTC
TRBV2	NA	NA	TRBJ1-6	CASSAGNSPLHF	TGTGCCAGCAGTGCCGGGAATTCACCCCTCCACTTT
TRBV20-1	NA	NA	TRBJ1-1	CSASRPGTEAFF	TGCAGTGCTAGTAGACCCGGGACTGAAGCTTTCTTT
TRBV7-9	NA	NA	TRBJ1-1	CASRTGGKDTEAFF	TGTGCCAGCAGAACGGGAGGGAAGGACACTGAAGCTTTCTTT
TRBV3-1/TRBV3-2	TRBD2	NA	TRBJ2-1	CASSAGLAVTSSYNEQFF	TGTGCCAGCAGCGCGGGACTAGCGGTAACCAGCTCCTACAATGAGCAGTTCTTC
TRBV6-2/TRBV6-3	TRBD2	NA	TRBJ2-1	CASSYGGTRSNNEQFF	TGTGCCAGCAGTTACGGTGGGACTAGGTCTAACAATGAGCAGTTCTTC
TRBV18	NA	NA	TRBJ1-5	CASSPSGGDQPQHF	TGTGCCAGCTCACCGTCCGGAGGGGACCAGCCCCAGCATTTT
TRBV19	NA	once	TRBJ2-5	CASSIVGSETQYF	TGTGCCAGTAGTATAGTCGGTAGCGAGACCCAGTACTTC
TRBV25-1	NA	NA	TRBJ2-7	CASSERSYEQYF	TGTGCCAGCAGTGAACGTAGTTACGAGCAGTACTTC
TRBV6-4	NA	NA	TRBJ1-5	CASSDLDSERGGNQPQHF	TGTGCCAGCAGTGACTTAGACAGCGAGAGAGGTGGCAATCAGCCCCAGCATTTT
TRBV2	TRBD2	NA	TRBJ2-7	CASRRLAVISEQYF	TGTGCCAGCAGGAGACTAGCGGTTATTTCGGAGCAGTACTTC
TRBV19	NA	NA	TRBJ1-2	CASSYRSLNYGYTF	TGTGCCAGTAGTTACAGGTCGCTCAACTATGGCTACACCTTC
TRBV15	TRBD1	NA	TRBJ1-5	CATSRQGQGPGLPQPQHF	TGTGCCACCAGTAGACAGGGACAGGGGCCCGGGTTACCTCAGCCCCAGCATTTT
TRBV19	NA	NA	TRBJ1-5	CASSIVPVTTGQPQHF	TGTGCCAGTAGTATAGTCCCGGTTACGACGGGTCAGCCCCAGCATTTT
TRBV19	TRBD1	NA	TRBJ2-1	CASSITRGLVNEQFF	TGTGCCAGTAGTATAACTAGGGGGCTTGTTAATGAGCAGTTCTTC
TRBV7-9	NA	NA	TRBJ1-1	CASSSIPGRTMNTEAFF	TGTGCCAGCAGCTCGATTCCGGGACGGACTATGAACACTGAAGCTTTCTTT
TRBV28	NA	NA	TRBJ2-3	CASRNRDIQTDTQYF	TGTGCCAGCAGAAATCGGGACATTCAAACAGATACGCAGTATTTT
TRBV18	TRBD1	NA	TRBJ2-7	CASSLLRDRDYEQYF	TGTGCCAGCTCACTTCTCCGGGACAGGGACTACGAGCAGTACTTC
TRBV12-3/TRBV12-4	NA	NA	TRBJ1-1	CASSSGVHTEAFF	TGTGCCAGCAGTTCAGGGGTACACACTGAAGCTTTCTTT
TRBV2	NA	NA	TRBJ2-1	CASSRTRDEQFF	TGTGCCAGCAGCCGAACCCGGGATGAGCAGTTCTTC
TRBV18	TRBD2	once	TRBJ2-5	CASSEAGLETQYF	TGTGCCAGCTCAGAAGCGGGACTAGAGACCCAGTACTTC
TRBV27	NA	NA	TRBJ1-2	CASSSIRDGYTF	TGTGCCAGCAGTTCGATCAGGGATGGCTACACCTTC
TRBV29-1	NA	NA	TRBJ2-7	CSVEGGPSAKYEQYF	TGCAGCGTTGAAGGGGGGCCATCCGCGAAATACGAGCAGTACTTC
TRBV30	TRBD2	NA	TRBJ2-5	CAWRGAGQETQYF	TGTGCCTGGAGGGGAGCGGGACAAGAGACCCAGTACTTC
TRBV11-2	TRBD2	NA	TRBJ2-1	CASSLETSGRLLYNEQFF	TGTGCCAGCAGCCTAGAGACTAGCGGGCGCCTGTTGTACAATGAGCAGTTCTTC
TRBV28	NA	few	TRBJ1-2	CASEGVLYGYTF	TGTGCCAGCGAAGGGGTATTGTATGGCTACACCTTC
TRBV5-1	NA	NA	TRBJ1-3	CASSLSRAGDTIYF	TGCGCCAGCAGCTTGAGTAGGGCGGGGGACACCATATATTTT
TRBV27	NA	few	TRBJ1-5	CASSPITAPYQPQHF	TGTGCCAGCAGTCCCATAACAGCACCTTATCAGCCCCAGCATTTT
TRBV7-2	TRBD2	NA	TRBJ2-7	CASSPGPGLAGPRDF	TGTGCCAGCAGCCCTGGGCCGGGACTAGCGGGACCCAGGGACTTC
TRBV6-5	NA	NA	TRBJ2-7	CASSYSLGTYEQYF	TGTGCCAGCAGTTACTCACTCGGGACCTACGAGCAGTACTTC
TRBV7-9	NA	NA	TRBJ2-3	CASSLVRSTDTQYF	TGTGCCAGCAGCTTAGTGCGGAGTACAGATACGCAGTATTTT
TRBV4-2	TRBD2	NA	TRBJ2-2	CASSQSTSGLNTGELFF	TGTGCCAGCAGCCAATCTACTAGCGGATTAAACACCGGGGAGCTGTTTTTT
TRBV6-6	NA	NA	TRBJ2-7	CASSPRAKYEQYF	TGTGCCAGCTCACCGAGGGCTAAATACGAGCAGTACTTC
TRBV28	NA	NA	TRBJ1-1	CASSVGSTEAFF	TGTGCCAGCTCAGTGGGGAGCACTGAAGCTTTCTTT
TRBV2	TRBD2	NA	TRBJ2-7	CASSDGVRASGRTTSEQYF	TGTGCCAGCAGTGATGGGGTTAGGGCTAGCGGGAGGACGACGAGCGAGCAGTACTTC
TRBV7-9	NA	NA	TRBJ2-2	CASSFQRPYTGELFF	TGTGCCAGCAGCTTCCAGCGGCCCTACACCGGGGAGCTGTTTTTT
TRBV3-1/TRBV3-2	TRBD1	NA	TRBJ1-1	CASSRDRDRAFF	TGTGCCAGCAGCCGCGACAGGGACCGGGCTTTCTTT